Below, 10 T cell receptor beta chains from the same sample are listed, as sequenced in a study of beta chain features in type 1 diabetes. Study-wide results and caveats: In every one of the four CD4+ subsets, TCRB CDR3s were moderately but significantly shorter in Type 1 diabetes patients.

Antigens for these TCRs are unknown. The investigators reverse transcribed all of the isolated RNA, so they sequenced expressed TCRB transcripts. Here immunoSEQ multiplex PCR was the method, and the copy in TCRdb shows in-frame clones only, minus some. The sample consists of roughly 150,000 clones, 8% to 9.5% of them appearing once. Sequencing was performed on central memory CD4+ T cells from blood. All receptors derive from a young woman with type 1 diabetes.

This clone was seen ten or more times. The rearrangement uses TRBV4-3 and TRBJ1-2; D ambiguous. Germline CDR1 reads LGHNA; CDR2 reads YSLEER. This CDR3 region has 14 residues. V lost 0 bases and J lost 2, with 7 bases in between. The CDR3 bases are TGCGCCAGCAGCCAAGAACCAGTCAACTATGGCTACACCTTC. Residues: CASSQEPVNYGYTF.

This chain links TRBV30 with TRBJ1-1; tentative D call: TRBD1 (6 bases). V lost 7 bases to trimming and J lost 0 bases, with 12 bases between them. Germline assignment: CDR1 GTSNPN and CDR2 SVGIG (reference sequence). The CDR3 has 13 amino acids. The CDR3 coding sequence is TGTGCCTTGGACAGACGGATGAACACTGAAGCTTTCTTT. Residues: CALDRRMNTEAFF. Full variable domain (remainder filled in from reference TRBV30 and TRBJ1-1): SQTIHQWPATLVQPVGSPLSLECTVEGTSNPNLYWYRQAAGRGLQLLFYSVGIGQISSEVPQNLSASRPQDRQFILSSKKLLLSDSGFYLCALDRRMNTEAFFGQGTRLTVV.

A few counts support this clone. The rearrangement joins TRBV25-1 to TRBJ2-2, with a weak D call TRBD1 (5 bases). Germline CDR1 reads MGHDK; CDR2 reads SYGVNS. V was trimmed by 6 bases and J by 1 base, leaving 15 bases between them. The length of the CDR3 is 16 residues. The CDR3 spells CASSVTGAKNTGELFF. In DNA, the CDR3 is TGTGCCAGCAGCGTAACAGGAGCCAAGAACACCGGGGAGCTGTTTTTT.

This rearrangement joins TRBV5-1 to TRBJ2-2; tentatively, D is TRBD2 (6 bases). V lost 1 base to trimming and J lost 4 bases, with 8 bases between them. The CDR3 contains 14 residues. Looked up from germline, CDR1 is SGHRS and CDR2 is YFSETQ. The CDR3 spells CASSLPGSTGELFF. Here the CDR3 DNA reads TGCGCCAGCAGCTTGCCCGGGAGCACCGGGGAGCTGTTTTTT.

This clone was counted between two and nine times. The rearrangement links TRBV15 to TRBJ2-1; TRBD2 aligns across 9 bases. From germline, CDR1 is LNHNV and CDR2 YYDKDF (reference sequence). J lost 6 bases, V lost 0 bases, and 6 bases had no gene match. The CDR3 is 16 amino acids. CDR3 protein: CATSRDLVAGANEQFF. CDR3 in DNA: TGTGCCACCAGCAGAGATCTAGTAGCGGGAGCCAATGAGCAGTTCTTC.

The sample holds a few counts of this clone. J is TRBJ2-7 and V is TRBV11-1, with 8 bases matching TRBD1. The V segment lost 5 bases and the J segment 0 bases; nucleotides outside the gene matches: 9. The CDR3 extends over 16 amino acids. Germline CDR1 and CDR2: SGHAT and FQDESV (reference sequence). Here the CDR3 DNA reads TGTGCCAGCAGCCGACACCAGGGGGCCGGCTCCTACGAGCAGTACTTC. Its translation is CASSRHQGAGSYEQYF.

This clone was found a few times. Written as DNA, the CDR3 is TGCAGCGTTGAAGCAGCGGGAGGTAGAGACATTCAGTACTTC. Protein product: CSVEAAGGRDIQYF. J is TRBJ2-4 and V is TRBV29-1; 9 bases map to TRBD2. The CDR3 is 14 amino acids. The germline V gene encodes CDR1 SQVTM and CDR2 ANQGSEA. V gave up 1 base and J gave up 8 bases; unmatched junction bases: 6. Using reference TRBV29-1 and TRBJ2-4 for the parts outside the CDR3, the full variable domain is SAVISQKPSRDICQRGTSLTIQCQVDSQVTMMFWYRQQPGQSLTLIATANQGSEATYESGFVIDKFPISRPNLTFSTLTVSNMSPEDSSIYLCSVEAAGGRDIQYFGAGTRLSVL.

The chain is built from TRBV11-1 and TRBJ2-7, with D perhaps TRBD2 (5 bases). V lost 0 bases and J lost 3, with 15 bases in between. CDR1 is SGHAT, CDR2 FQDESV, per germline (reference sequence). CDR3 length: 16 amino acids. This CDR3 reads CASSLAARTENYEQYF. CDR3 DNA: TGTGCCAGCAGCTTAGCCGCACGGACTGAAAACTACGAGCAGTACTTC.

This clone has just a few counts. CDR3 coding DNA: TGTGCCAGCAGCTTAGGACAGAAAGAGACCCAGTACTTC. Translated, it gives CASSLGQKETQYF. This chain connects TRBV7-2 to TRBJ2-5; TRBD1 is a possible D gene (5 bases). V shed 1 base and J shed 3 bases, with 6 bases lying between them. CDR1 is SGHTA and CDR2 is FQGNSA in the germline V gene. The CDR3 length is 13 residues.

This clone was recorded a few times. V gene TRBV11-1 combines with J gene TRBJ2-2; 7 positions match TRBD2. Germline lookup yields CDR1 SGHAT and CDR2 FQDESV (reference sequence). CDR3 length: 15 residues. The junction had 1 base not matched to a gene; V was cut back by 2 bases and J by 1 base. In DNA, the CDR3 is TGTGCCAGCAGCTTAAGCGGGGTGAACACCGGGGAGCTGTTTTTT. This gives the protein CASSLSGVNTGELFF. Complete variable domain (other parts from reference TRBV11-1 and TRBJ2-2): EAEVAQSPRYKITEKSQAVAFWCDPISGHATLYWYRQILGQGPELLVQFQDESVVDDSQLPKDRFSAERLKGVDSTLKIQPAELGDSAMYLCASSLSGVNTGELFFGEGSRLTVL.